This passage covers 7 T cell receptor beta chains from one sample sequenced in a study of identical twins. TCRdb itself ran the 5' RACE reads through MiXCR, one entry per CDR3 protein. In the table there are around 470,000 distinct CDR3 sequences, 14% of which are singletons. In addition, the sample was reused for a study of yellow fever vaccine responses in identical twins.

Sequences were obtained from CD4+ T cells sorted from blood. These receptors originate from a woman under 30 in good health.

V usage is TRBV3-1 and J usage is TRBJ2-5; 7 bases agree with TRBD2. The germline CDR1 and CDR2 sequences are LGHDT and YNNKEL (reference sequence). Trimming took 4 bases from V and 5 from J; bases not matched to a gene: 10. The CDR3 contains 15 residues. CDR3 sequence reads: CASSPSGRVGETQYF. The CDR3 DNA reads as TGTGCCAGCAGCCCCAGTGGGAGGGTCGGGGAGACCCAGTACTTC.

J is TRBJ2-6 and V is TRBV20-1; no reliable D call. CDR1 and CDR2 (germline): DFQATT, SNEGSKA (reference sequence). The length of the CDR3 is 15 residues. The ends were cut back, 4 bases at V and 2 bases at J, with 12 bases in the middle. CDR3 DNA: TGCAGTGCTATGGTCAGTCTCCCTGGGGCCAACGTCCTGACTTTC. It translates to CSAMVSLPGANVLTF.

This clonotype has a handful of counts. CDR3 in amino acids: CSVGPGSGDTQYF. CDR3 sequence (DNA): TGCAGCGTTGGGCCCGGGAGTGGAGATACGCAGTATTTT. This chain connects TRBV29-1 to TRBJ2-3; D possibly corresponds to TRBD2 (6 bases). V was shortened by 4 bases and J by 5 bases, with 13 bases between the two germline ends. The CDR3 extends over 13 amino acids. Germline values: CDR1 SQVTM, CDR2 ANQGSEA.

This clonotype was recorded a few times. The chain employs TRBV4-1 and TRBJ2-7; 8 bases agree with TRBD1. The junction had 10 bases not matched to a gene; V was cut back by 3 bases and J by 3 bases. CDR1 is MGHRA and CDR2 is YSYEKL in the germline V gene. The CDR3 loop spans 16 amino acids. The CDR3 bases are TGCGCCAGCAGCCAGGCGGGACAGGAGAATTACTACGAGCAGTACTTC. It translates to CASSQAGQENYYEQYF.

V is TRBV6-2 or TRBV6-3 and J is TRBJ1-2; no firm D call. V was cut by 5 bases and J by 8 bases, with 15 bases left in between. The length of the CDR3 is 13 residues. The germline CDR1 and CDR2 sequences are MNHEY and SVGEGT. The CDR3 here is CASSDATAGGYTF. The CDR3 DNA reads TGTGCCAGCAGTGATGCAACAGCAGGCGGCTACACCTTC.

This rearrangement joins TRBV11-2 to TRBJ1-1; maybe TRBD1 (5 bases). The CDR3 loop spans 14 amino acids. With 2 bases removed from V and 11 bases from J, the gap between germline ends came to 18 bases. Germline CDR1 reads SGHAT; CDR2 reads FQNNGV. In DNA form, the CDR3 reads TGTGCCAGCAGCTTAAGAGGATTAGGGGTGGAGGCTTTCTTT. This encodes CASSLRGLGVEAFF.

V is TRBV25-1 and J is TRBJ2-3; TRBD1 aligns across 7 bases. Unmatched junction bases numbered 4, after V lost 4 bases and J lost 0 bases. The germline V gene encodes CDR1 MGHDK and CDR2 SYGVNS. The CDR3 loop spans 15 amino acids. The CDR3 DNA sequence: TGTGCCAGCAGTGCCTCGACAGGGAGCACAGATACGCAGTATTTT. This translates into CASSASTGSTDTQYF.